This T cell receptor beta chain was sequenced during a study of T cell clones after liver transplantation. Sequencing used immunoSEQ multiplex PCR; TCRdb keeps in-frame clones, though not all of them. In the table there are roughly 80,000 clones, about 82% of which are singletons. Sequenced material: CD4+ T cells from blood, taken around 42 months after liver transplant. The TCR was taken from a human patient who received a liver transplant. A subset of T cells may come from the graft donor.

CDR3 sequence (DNA): TGTGCCAGCTCACCATTCATGGGGGGGCAGGGTAGCACTGAAGCTTTCTTT. It specifies CASSPFMGGQGSTEAFF. The rearrangement links TRBV18 to TRBJ1-1; tentatively, D is TRBD1 (6 bases). Germline assignment: CDR1 KGHSH and CDR2 LQKENI. Trimming pared 2 bases from V and 4 bases from J, leaving 20 bases between. The CDR3 spans 17 residues.